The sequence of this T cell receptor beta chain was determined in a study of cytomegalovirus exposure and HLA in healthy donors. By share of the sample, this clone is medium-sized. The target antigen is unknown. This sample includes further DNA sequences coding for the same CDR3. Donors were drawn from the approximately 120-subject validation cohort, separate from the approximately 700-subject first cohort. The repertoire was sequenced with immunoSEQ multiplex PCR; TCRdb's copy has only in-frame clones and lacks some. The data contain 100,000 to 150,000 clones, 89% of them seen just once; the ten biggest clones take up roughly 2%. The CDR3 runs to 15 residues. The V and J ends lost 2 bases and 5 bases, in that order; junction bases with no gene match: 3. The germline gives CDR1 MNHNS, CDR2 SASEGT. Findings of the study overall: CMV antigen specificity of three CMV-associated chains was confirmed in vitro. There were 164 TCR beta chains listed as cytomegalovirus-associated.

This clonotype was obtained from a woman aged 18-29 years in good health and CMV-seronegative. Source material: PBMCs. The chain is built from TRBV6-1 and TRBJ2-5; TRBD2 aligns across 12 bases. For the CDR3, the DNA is TGTGCCAGCAGTGAACTAGCGGGAGGGCCGGAGACCCAGTACTTC. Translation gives CASSELAGGPETQYF.